The 4 T cell receptor beta chains below all came from one sample that was sequenced in a study of Ad26.COV2.S vaccination and SARS-CoV-2 variants. As to treatment: some 20 received Ad26.COV2.S at low or high dose, single or two shots; several received placebo; per-sample allocation not given. Following the first vaccine or placebo injection, samples were taken on day 63. Some clones are missing from TCRdb's copy, which holds only in-frame ones; the method was immunoSEQ multiplex PCR. The table has around 420,000 clones, around nine tenths seen once. The sample here was peripheral blood, taken in a trial of Ad26.COV2.S vaccine versus placebo. These receptors all come from a person aged 18-65 years who received the Ad26.COV2.S COVID-19 vaccine or a placebo.

V is TRBV27 and J is TRBJ1-5; D not certain. Germline loops: CDR1 MNHEY, CDR2 SMNVEV (reference sequence). The V and J ends lost 2 bases and 5 bases respectively, with 16 bases between them. This CDR3 spans 16 amino acids. CDR3 amino acids: CASSLKGSQWHQPQHF. The CDR3, as DNA: TGTGCCAGCAGTTTAAAAGGGAGTCAATGGCATCAGCCCCAGCATTTT.

V gene TRBV11-1 combines with J gene TRBJ2-7; 9 bases match TRBD1. Losses at the gene ends were 1 base for V and 3 bases for J; bases not matched to a gene: 1. CDR1 SGHAT and CDR2 FQDESV come from the germline V gene (reference sequence). This CDR3 is 14 amino acids long. The CDR3 sequence is CASSLGTGVYEQYF. The CDR3 coding sequence is TGTGCCAGCAGCTTAGGGACAGGGGTCTACGAGCAGTACTTC.

The rearrangement uses TRBV3-1 (or the pseudogene TRBV3-2) and TRBJ2-1, with D maybe TRBD1 (7 bases). CDR3 size: 16 residues. V shed 4 bases and J shed 1 base, with 14 bases lying between them. Germline CDR1 reads LGHDT; CDR2 reads YNNKEL (reference sequence). The CDR3, as DNA: TGTGCCAGCAGCCTACAGACAGGGACTTCCTACAATGAGCAGTTCTTC. This gives the protein CASSLQTGTSYNEQFF.

The chain employs TRBV5-5 and TRBJ2-1; maybe TRBD2 (6 bases). Deletions cut 7 bases from V and 7 bases from J, with 18 bases between. Germline V gene lookup returns CDR1 SGHKS and CDR2 YYEKEE (reference sequence). CDR3 length: 14 amino acids. This chain's CDR3 is CASSQLGGLNEQFF. The DNA of the CDR3 is TGTGCCAGCTCTCAGCTAGGAGGGTTGAATGAGCAGTTCTTC.